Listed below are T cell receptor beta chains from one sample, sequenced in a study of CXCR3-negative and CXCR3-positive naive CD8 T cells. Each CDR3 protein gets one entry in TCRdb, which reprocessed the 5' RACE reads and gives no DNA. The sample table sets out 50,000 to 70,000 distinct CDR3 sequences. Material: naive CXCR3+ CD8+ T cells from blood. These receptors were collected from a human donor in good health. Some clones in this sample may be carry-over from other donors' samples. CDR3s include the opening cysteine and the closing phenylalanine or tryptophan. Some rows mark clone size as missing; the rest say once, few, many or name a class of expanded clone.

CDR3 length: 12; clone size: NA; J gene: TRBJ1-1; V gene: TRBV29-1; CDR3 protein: CSVHTSGTEAFF
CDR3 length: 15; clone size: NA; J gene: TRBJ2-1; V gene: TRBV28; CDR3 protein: CASREGLAGYNEQFF
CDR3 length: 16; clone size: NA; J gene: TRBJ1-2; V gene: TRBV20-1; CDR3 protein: CSARDPPGGRFFGYTF
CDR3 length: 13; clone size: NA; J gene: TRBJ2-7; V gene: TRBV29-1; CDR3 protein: CSALDRGAYEQYF
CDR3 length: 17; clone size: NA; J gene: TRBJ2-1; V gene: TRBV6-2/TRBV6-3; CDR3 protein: CASSYGRDPGGRNEQFF
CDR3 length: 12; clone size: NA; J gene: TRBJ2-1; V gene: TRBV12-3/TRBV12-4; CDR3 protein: CASSPPGSHQFF
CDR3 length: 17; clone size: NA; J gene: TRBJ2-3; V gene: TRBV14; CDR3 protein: CASSQPKRGAFTDTQYF
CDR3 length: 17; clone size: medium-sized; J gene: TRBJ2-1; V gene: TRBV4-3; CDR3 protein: CASSQETSGSSYNEQFF
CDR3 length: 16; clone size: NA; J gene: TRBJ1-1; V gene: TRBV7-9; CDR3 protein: CASSFAYTGGDTEAFF
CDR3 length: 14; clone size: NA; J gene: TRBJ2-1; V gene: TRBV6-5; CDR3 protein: CASSLYTGGNEQFF
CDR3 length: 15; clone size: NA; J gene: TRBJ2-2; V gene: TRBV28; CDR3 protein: CASTLELDNTGELFF
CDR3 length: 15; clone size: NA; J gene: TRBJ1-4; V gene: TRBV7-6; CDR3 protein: CASGLRAGEDEKLFF
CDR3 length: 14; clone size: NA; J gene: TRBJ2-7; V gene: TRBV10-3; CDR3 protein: CAFENWVPTYEQYF
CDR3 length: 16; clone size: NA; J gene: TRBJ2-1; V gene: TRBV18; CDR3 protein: CASSPSLAGVYNEQFF
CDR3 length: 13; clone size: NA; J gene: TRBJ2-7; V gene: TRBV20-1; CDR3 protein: CSAREMSSYEQYF
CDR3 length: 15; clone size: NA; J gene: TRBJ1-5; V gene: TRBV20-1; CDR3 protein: CSAPLRDRESQPQHF
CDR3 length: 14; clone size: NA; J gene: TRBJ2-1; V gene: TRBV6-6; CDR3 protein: CASSSGVGKNEQFF
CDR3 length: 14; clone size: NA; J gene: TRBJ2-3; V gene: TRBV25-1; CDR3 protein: CASSGGRETDTQYF
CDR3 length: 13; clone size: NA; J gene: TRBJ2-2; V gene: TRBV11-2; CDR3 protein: CASQLISTGELFF
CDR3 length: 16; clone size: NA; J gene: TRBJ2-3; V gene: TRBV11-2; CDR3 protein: CASSPGLLPPTDTQYF
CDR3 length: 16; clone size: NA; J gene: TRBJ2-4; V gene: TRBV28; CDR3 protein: CASSLSRGGVRDIQYF
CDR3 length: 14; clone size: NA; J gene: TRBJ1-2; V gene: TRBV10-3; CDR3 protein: CAIRDHRESKGYTF
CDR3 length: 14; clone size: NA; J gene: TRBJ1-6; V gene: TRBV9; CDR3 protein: CASTGTPETSPLHF
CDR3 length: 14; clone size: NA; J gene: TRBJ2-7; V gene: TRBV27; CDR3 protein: CASSFSGLAYEQYF
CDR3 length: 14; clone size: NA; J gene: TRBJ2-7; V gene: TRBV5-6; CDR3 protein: CASSLPTPSYEQYF
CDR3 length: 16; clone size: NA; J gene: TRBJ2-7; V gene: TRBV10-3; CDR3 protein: CAIRMDPGAETYEQYF
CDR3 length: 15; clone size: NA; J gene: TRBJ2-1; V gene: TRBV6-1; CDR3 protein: CASSASAWFYNEQFF
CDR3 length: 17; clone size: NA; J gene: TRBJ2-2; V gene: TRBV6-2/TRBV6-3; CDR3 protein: CASYLPTVNGISGELFF
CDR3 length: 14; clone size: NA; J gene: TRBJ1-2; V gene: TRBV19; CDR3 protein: CASSVWTGEDGYTF
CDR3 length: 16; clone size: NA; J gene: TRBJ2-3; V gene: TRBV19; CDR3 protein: CASSIRLGTYLDTQYF
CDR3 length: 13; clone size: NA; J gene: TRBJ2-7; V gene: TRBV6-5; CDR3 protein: CASNTQGAKKQYF
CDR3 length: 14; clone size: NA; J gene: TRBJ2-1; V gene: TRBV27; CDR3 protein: CASSRSSSYNEQFF
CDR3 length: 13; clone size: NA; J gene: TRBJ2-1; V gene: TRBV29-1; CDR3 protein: CSSQNGGSNEQFF
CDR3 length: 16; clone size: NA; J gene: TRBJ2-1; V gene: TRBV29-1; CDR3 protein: CSGAYQGRPPYNEQFF
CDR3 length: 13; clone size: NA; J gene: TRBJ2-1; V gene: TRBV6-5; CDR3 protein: CASSWTSSNEQFF
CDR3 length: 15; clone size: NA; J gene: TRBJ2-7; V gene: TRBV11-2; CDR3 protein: CASVALAGGGYEQYF
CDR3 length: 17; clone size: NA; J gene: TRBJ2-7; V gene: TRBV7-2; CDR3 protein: CASSSHGTGAHSYEQYF
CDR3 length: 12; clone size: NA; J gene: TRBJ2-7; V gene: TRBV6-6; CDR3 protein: CASRVPSYEQYF
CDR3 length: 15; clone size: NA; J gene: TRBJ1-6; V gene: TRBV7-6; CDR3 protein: CASSLGGQGNSPLHF
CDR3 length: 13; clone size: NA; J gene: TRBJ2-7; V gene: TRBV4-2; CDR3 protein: CASSQGPTYEQYF
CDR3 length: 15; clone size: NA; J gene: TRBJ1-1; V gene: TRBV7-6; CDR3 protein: CASSLGGSGGTEAFF
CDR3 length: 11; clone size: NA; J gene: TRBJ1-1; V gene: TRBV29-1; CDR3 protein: CTVSLGTEAFF
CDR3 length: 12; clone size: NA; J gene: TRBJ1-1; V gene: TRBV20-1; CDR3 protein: CSAWTGNTEAFF
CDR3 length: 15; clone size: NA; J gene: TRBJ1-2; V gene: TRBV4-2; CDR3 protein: CASRYRDFDNYGYTF
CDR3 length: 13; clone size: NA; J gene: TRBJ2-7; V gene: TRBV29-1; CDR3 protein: CSARTGTEYEQYF
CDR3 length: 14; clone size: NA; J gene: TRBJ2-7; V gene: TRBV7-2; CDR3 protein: CASSLRDRGHEQYF
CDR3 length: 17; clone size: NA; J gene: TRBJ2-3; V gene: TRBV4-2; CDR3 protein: CASSLEIAGGSTDTQYF
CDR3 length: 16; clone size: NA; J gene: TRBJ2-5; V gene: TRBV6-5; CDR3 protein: CASSTDRDHLQETQYF
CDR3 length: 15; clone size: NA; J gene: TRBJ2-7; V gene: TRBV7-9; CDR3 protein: CASSPPGQLEDEQYF